Below are 25 T cell receptor beta chains sequenced from a single sample in a study of blood T cell repertoires in COVID-19. Sequencing was performed with immunoSEQ multiplex PCR; in TCRdb, only in-frame clones are kept and a portion is missing. The sample has roughly 63,000 clones; approximately 90% are singletons. Sequencing was done on a sample of peripheral blood. These receptors originate from a man in his 60s with acute or convalescent COVID-19.

The DNA for the CDR3 is TGCGCCAGCAGCTTGGGGCCAGGGTCCCACGAGCAGTACTTC. Translated: CASSLGPGSHEQYF. V and J are TRBV5-1 and TRBJ2-7; possibly TRBD1 for D (5 bases). Trimming took 0 bases from V and 5 from J, leaving 12 bases between them. The CDR3 sequence is 14 residues long. Germline V lookup: CDR1 SGHRS, CDR2 YFSETQ.

The V call is TRBV6-5, the J call TRBJ1-6; D call uncertain. This CDR3 is 16 amino acids long. Germline V gene data show CDR1 as MNHEY and CDR2 as SVGAGI. The germline V and J ends were trimmed by 2 bases and 0 bases, with 8 bases remaining between them. The CDR3 region has the DNA TGTGCCAGCAGTTACAGTAAGAGCTCCTATAATTCACCCCTCCACTTT. It encodes CASSYSKSSYNSPLHF.

The V gene is TRBV6-2 or TRBV6-3, the J gene TRBJ2-1; 7 bases align to TRBD2. The germline V gene has CDR1 MNHEY and CDR2 SVGEGT. The CDR3 consists of 15 residues. The J segment lost 8 bases and the V segment lost 6 bases, leaving 13 bases of the junction unmatched. The CDR3 bases are TGTGCCAGCAGCCTGGGACTACTCCCAACCGATGAGCAGTTCTTC. Amino acid sequence: CASSLGLLPTDEQFF.

The CDR3 coding sequence is TGCGCCAGCAGCTTTGGAGGGGCAAGGAAAACCGGGGAGCTGTTTTTT. Translation: CASSFGGARKTGELFF. This sequence joins TRBV5-1 and TRBJ2-2, with D tentatively TRBD2 (6 bases). CDR1 is SGHRS, CDR2 YFSETQ, per germline. The V gene lost 2 bases and the J gene lost 5 bases, with 16 bases spanning the gap. The CDR3 is 16 residues long.

The chain combines TRBV7-6 with TRBJ2-7; TRBD1 is a possible D gene (5 bases). Trimming shortened V by 1 base and J by 6 bases, and 10 bases separated the two germline ends. Germline values: CDR1 SGHVS, CDR2 FNYEAQ. The CDR3 loop spans 13 amino acids. CDR3 residues: CASSLEAGREQYF. In DNA form, the CDR3 reads TGTGCCAGCAGCTTAGAGGCAGGGCGCGAGCAGTACTTC.

The chain joins TRBV7-8 to TRBJ1-2; D ambiguous. This CDR3 contains 17 residues. Between the trimmed V and J ends, which lost 8 bases and 0 bases, there was a span of 22 bases. Germline lookup yields CDR1 SGHVS and CDR2 FQNEAQ. CDR3 bases: TGTGCCAGCGGCCCTCCCCTCCGCTACGGTGCTAACTATGGCTACACCTTC. Amino acid sequence: CASGPPLRYGANYGYTF.

The rearrangement joins TRBV19 to TRBJ2-7; 9 bases are shared with TRBD1. CDR1 and CDR2 from the germline V gene are LNHDA and SQIVND (reference sequence). Losses at the gene ends were 7 bases for V and 6 bases for J; bases not matched to a gene: 10. This CDR3 contains 14 residues. The CDR3 region has the DNA TGTGCCAGTACCGAGGGGACAGGGAGAGGCGAGCAGTACTTC. This codes for CASTEGTGRGEQYF.

The rearrangement links TRBV6-2 or TRBV6-3 to TRBJ2-3, with TRBD1 matching 7 bases. V gave up 2 bases and J gave up 0 bases; unmatched junction bases: 5. CDR3 length: 16 residues. The V gene's germline CDR1 is MNHEY and CDR2 SVGEGT. The CDR3 sequence: CASSYGGQDSTDTQYF. CDR3 DNA: TGTGCCAGCAGTTACGGCGGACAGGACAGCACAGATACGCAGTATTTT.

The chain joins TRBV4-1 to TRBJ1-2; possibly TRBD1 for D (6 bases). This CDR3 has 15 residues. Germline CDR1 MGHRA, CDR2 YSYEKL. The V and J ends lost 0 bases and 6 bases respectively, with 14 bases between them. CDR3 DNA sequence: TGCGCCAGCAGCCAAGACCGAACAGGGAAGGATGGCTACACCTTC. Translating it yields CASSQDRTGKDGYTF.

In this sample, this clone turned up a few times. The chain's CDR3 is CASSQDLGGRGYF. The DNA of the CDR3 is TGCGCCAGCAGCCAAGATTTGGGCGGGAGGGGGTACTTC. The gene calls are TRBV4-3 and TRBJ2-4, with 9 positions matching TRBD2. J lost 15 bases, V lost 0 bases, and 6 bases had no gene match. The CDR3 consists of 13 residues. CDR1 and CDR2 (germline): LGHNA, YSLEER.

The chain combines TRBV7-2 with TRBJ1-5, with 8 bases identical to TRBD1. Losses at the gene ends were 4 bases for V and 4 bases for J; bases not matched to a gene: 3. Germline-derived CDR1 and CDR2 are SGHTA and FQGNSA. CDR3 length equals 14 residues. The CDR3 nucleotides are TGTGCCAGCAGCTACGACAGGGGTAATCAGCCCCAGCATTTT. The encoded protein is CASSYDRGNQPQHF. The entire variable domain, with the rest obtained from reference TRBV7-2 and TRBJ1-5, is as follows: GAGVSQSPSNKVTEKGKDVELRCDPISGHTALYWYRQSLGQGLEFLIYFQGNSAPDKSGLPSDRFSAERTGGSVSTLTIQRTQQEDSAVYLCASSYDRGNQPQHFGDGTRLSIL.

This clone was picked up a small number of times. This sequence joins TRBV7-8 and TRBJ1-1; no clear D. The ends were cut back, 0 bases at V and 3 bases at J, with 5 bases in the middle. This CDR3 is built from 13 residues. The V gene's germline CDR1 is SGHVS and CDR2 FQNEAQ. CDR3 sequence reads: CASSLATHTEAFF. The DNA for the CDR3 is TGTGCCAGCAGCTTAGCTACACACACTGAAGCTTTCTTT.

The chain couples TRBV29-1 to TRBJ2-2, with 11 bases that match TRBD2. CDR3 size: 13 residues. V lost 7 bases to trimming and J lost 6 bases; unmatched junction nucleotides: 4. From germline, CDR1 is SQVTM and CDR2 ANQGSEA. The CDR3 loop is CSARTSGSGELFF. DNA of the CDR3: TGCAGCGCCAGGACTAGCGGGTCCGGGGAGCTGTTTTTT.

The chain couples TRBV9 to TRBJ1-1, with 7 nucleotides matching TRBD1. From germline, CDR1 is SGDLS and CDR2 YYNGEE. The length of the CDR3 is 15 residues. The J segment lost 5 bases and the V segment lost 4 bases, leaving 11 bases of the junction unmatched. The DNA of the CDR3 is TGTGCCAGCAGCAACGGGGACAGAGGTAAAACTGAAGCTTTCTTT. It yields the protein CASSNGDRGKTEAFF. The full variable domain, its missing parts supplied by reference TRBV9 and TRBJ1-1, is DSGVTQTPKHLITATGQRVTLRCSPRSGDLSVYWYQQSLDQGLQFLIQYYNGEERAKGNILERFSAQQFPDLHSELNLSSLELGDSALYFCASSNGDRGKTEAFFGQGTRLTVV.

J is TRBJ2-7 and V is TRBV7-2, with D possibly being TRBD2 (5 bases). Germline CDR1 reads SGHTA; CDR2 reads FQGNSA. This CDR3 has 14 residues. Trimming left V 8 bases short and J 3 bases short, with 17 bases between. The CDR3 protein is CASSPPPGNYEQYF. The DNA of the CDR3 is TGTGCCAGCTCCCCCCCGCCGGGAAACTACGAGCAGTACTTC.

The rearrangement joins TRBV19 to TRBJ2-1, with a weak D call TRBD1 (6 bases). V lost 8 bases and J 9 bases, leaving 17 bases between the germline ends. The germline V gene has CDR1 LNHDA and CDR2 SQIVND (reference sequence). The CDR3 covers 13 residues. The CDR3 DNA reads as TGTGCCAGTCGACAGGTCCAAGAAGGTGAGCAGTTCTTC. It yields the protein CASRQVQEGEQFF.

V and J are TRBV6-5 and TRBJ1-1; D perhaps matches TRBD1 (5 bases). Germline V CDR1 and CDR2: MNHEY, SVGAGI. This CDR3 has 13 residues. With 6 bases removed from V and 0 bases from J, the gap between germline ends came to 8 bases. The CDR3 here is CASRQALNTEAFF. The CDR3 nucleotides read TGTGCCAGCAGACAGGCGTTGAACACTGAAGCTTTCTTT.

The chain employs TRBV12-3 or TRBV12-4 and TRBJ2-1; D call uncertain. The CDR3 sequence is 12 residues long. The germline V and J ends were trimmed by 2 bases and 15 bases, with 14 bases remaining between them. The DNA for the CDR3 is TGTGCCAGCAGTTTACGGAGCGAACCCGTGTTCTTC. Translating it yields CASSLRSEPVFF.

V gene TRBV13 combines with J gene TRBJ1-1; tentative D call: TRBD1 (5 bases). The CDR3 length is 14 residues. V lost 3 bases and J 4 bases, leaving 12 bases between the germline ends. Germline assignment: CDR1 PRHDT and CDR2 FYEKMQ (reference sequence). The CDR3 reads CASSFKGVGTEAFF. The DNA of the CDR3 is TGTGCCAGCAGCTTTAAAGGGGTCGGCACTGAAGCTTTCTTT.

CDR3 in amino acids: CASSLEGSGVYNEQFF. The CDR3 region has the DNA TGTGCCAGCAGCTTAGAGGGTAGCGGGGTTTACAATGAGCAGTTCTTC. This rearrangement joins TRBV7-8 to TRBJ2-1; 8 nucleotides match TRBD2. Trimming cost V 1 base and J 4 bases; bases outside gene matches: 6. Germline V lookup: CDR1 SGHVS, CDR2 FQNEAQ. The CDR3 is made up of 16 amino acids.

The chain employs TRBV19 and TRBJ2-7; D perhaps matches TRBD1 (6 bases). The CDR3 is made up of 13 amino acids. Trimming stripped 6 bases from V and 4 bases from J, with 13 bases between. Germline values: CDR1 LNHDA, CDR2 SQIVND (reference sequence). The CDR3 here is CASRRTEAYEQYF. The CDR3 DNA reads as TGTGCCAGTAGGCGGACAGAAGCTTACGAGCAGTACTTC.

This chain's CDR3 is CASDLSGNPYNEQFF. The CDR3 DNA follows: TGCGCCAGTGACCTCAGCGGGAACCCCTACAATGAGCAGTTCTTC. The chain has TRBV5-1 and TRBJ2-1, with TRBD2 matching 7 bases. CDR1 is SGHRS and CDR2 is YFSETQ in the germline V gene. The CDR3 has 15 amino acids. The junction had 10 bases not matched to a gene; V was cut back by 8 bases and J by 2 bases.

The table lists this clone with a count of one. The chain links TRBV5-1 to TRBJ1-3; TRBD1 aligns across 9 bases. Per germline, CDR1 SGHRS and CDR2 YFSETQ. V trimming: 0 bases; J trimming: 0 bases; junction bases outside the gene matches: 7. The CDR3 totals 18 residues. The CDR3: CASSLGGTGRSSGNTIYF. CDR3 sequence (DNA): TGCGCCAGCAGCTTGGGTGGGACAGGGAGATCCTCTGGAAACACCATATATTTT.

CDR3 region: CVSTNADRGGQKYF. For the CDR3, the DNA is TGTGTCTCGACTAACGCGGACAGGGGGGGCCAGAAGTACTTC. The V call is TRBV7-9, the J call TRBJ2-7; TRBD1 matches at 10 bases. CDR3 size: 14 residues. Per germline, CDR1 SEHNR and CDR2 FQNEAQ (reference sequence).

The chain uses TRBV24-1 and TRBJ2-5; possibly TRBD1 for D (5 bases). The germline V gene has CDR1 KGHDR and CDR2 SFDVKD. This CDR3 comprises 15 residues. V was pared by 0 bases and J by 5 bases, with 12 bases between. The CDR3 DNA reads as TGTGCCACCAGTGATTTGGGGCAGGGAAGGGAGACCCAGTACTTC. Its translation is CATSDLGQGRETQYF.